This note documents a single T cell receptor beta chain sequence. Germline CDR1 and CDR2: MNHEY and SMNVEV (reference sequence). V was clipped by 4 bases and J by 0 bases; unmatched bases: 5. The CDR3 runs 15 residues. This entry is derived from a study of blood T cell repertoires in COVID-19. Background on the study: Samples representing acute and convalescent COVID-19 were sourced from the United States, Italy and Spain.

Sequencing used immunoSEQ multiplex PCR; TCRdb keeps in-frame clones, though not all of them. The sample has tens of thousands of clones, around 87% seen once. V and J are TRBV27 and TRBJ1-1; 7 nucleotides match TRBD1. Sequencing was carried out using peripheral blood. The clonotype originates from a man aged 50 to 60 with active COVID-19. CDR3 DNA sequence: TGTGCCAGCAGTTGGGACAGATACATGAACACTGAAGCTTTCTTT. Its protein product is CASSWDRYMNTEAFF.